These 6 T cell receptor beta chains originate from one sample sequenced in a study of T cells in Graves' hyperthyroidism and ophthalmopathy. RNA transcripts were the template for amplifying TCR beta CDR3 regions. The HTBI primer set was used in a first-round RT-PCR of the TCR CDR3. TCRdb used MiXCR to reprocess the multiplex PCR reads, holding one entry per CDR3 protein. Found here are about 720,000 distinct CDR3 sequences, roughly a sixth of them singletons; the top ten hold 16%. Sequenced material: blood. The source is a woman in her forties or fifties with Graves' hyperthyroidism that later progressed to Graves' ophthalmopathy.

This clonotype was counted at least ten times. This sequence joins TRBV10-3 and TRBJ2-1, with D hard to call. The CDR3 is 16 amino acids. Germline CDR1 reads ENHRY; CDR2 reads SYGVKD. Trimming pared 3 bases from V and 5 bases from J, leaving 17 bases between. For the CDR3, the DNA is TGTGCCATCAGTGAAGAGAACACCGGCCATAACAATGAGCAGTTCTTC. This sequence encodes CAISEENTGHNNEQFF.

This clonotype was seen at least ten times. The chain carries TRBV5-6 and TRBJ1-1; unclear D gene. Trimming shortened V by 3 bases and J by 3 bases, and 12 bases separated the two germline ends. The CDR3 totals 14 residues. CDR1 and CDR2 from the germline V gene are SGHDT and YYEEEE. The CDR3 bases are TGTGCCAGCAGCTCGGGCCTGTGGGACACTGAAGCTTTCTTT. As protein: CASSSGLWDTEAFF.

This chain links TRBV11-2 with TRBJ2-5, with D perhaps matching TRBD1 (5 bases). Germline V gives CDR1 SGHAT, CDR2 FQNNGV. V was cut by 2 bases and J by 4 bases, with 14 bases left in between. CDR3 length equals 15 residues. The CDR3 sequence is CASSLTAGFLETQYF. Here the CDR3 DNA reads TGTGCCAGCAGCTTAACGGCAGGGTTTTTAGAGACCCAGTACTTC.

Points on this clonotype: The junction and the germline gene differ at one end; a read error may be behind it. The rearrangement links TRBV19 to TRBJ1-1; no clear D gene. This CDR3 is 17 amino acids long. Germline CDR1 reads LNHDA; CDR2 reads SQIVND (reference sequence). CDR3 sequence (DNA): TGTGCCGGTAGTATTGGCTCCCCTGACAATTTGAACACTGAAGCTTTCTTT. This codes for CAGSIGSPDNLNTEAFF.

CDR3 protein: CASQDSWAGRTDTQYF. In DNA form, the CDR3 reads TGTGCCTCGCAAGATTCGTGGGCGGGGCGCACAGATACGCAGTATTTT. This chain joins TRBV12-3 or TRBV12-4 and TRBJ2-3, with D possibly TRBD2 on 6 matching bases. V lost 11 bases and J 1 base, leaving 22 bases between the germline ends. The length of the CDR3 is 16 residues.

CDR3: CASSLAQGRYEQYF. Written as DNA, the CDR3 is TGCGCCAGCAGCTTGGCCCAGGGGAGATACGAGCAGTACTTC. This chain links TRBV5-1 with TRBJ2-7, with D perhaps matching TRBD1 (6 bases). The CDR3 has 14 residues. V lost 0 bases and J 4 bases, leaving 11 bases between the germline ends. Germline loops: CDR1 SGHRS, CDR2 YFSETQ.